The 11 T cell receptor beta chains given below trace back to one sample, sequenced in a study of cytomegalovirus exposure and HLA in healthy donors. This PCR relied on a set of 60 Vbeta primers and 13 Jbeta primers. The method was immunoSEQ multiplex PCR; TCRdb's version includes in-frame clones alone and lacks a portion of them. The sample has around 120,000 clones; over 60% are singletons. Sequencing was carried out using PBMCs. The source of these receptors is a human donor in good health.

As regards this clone: A read error may produce the germline difference seen at one junction end. This rearrangement joins TRBV5-1 to TRBJ2-7, with 8 bases matching TRBD2. Germline loops: CDR1 SGHRS, CDR2 YFSETQ. The CDR3 is made up of 16 amino acids. The CDR3 DNA reads as TGCGCCAGCAGCTCGAGGACTAGCCAAGGCTCCCACGAGCAGTACTTC. Translation: CASSSRTSQGSHEQYF.

A single count supports this clone. This chain uses TRBV19 with TRBJ2-2; D is perhaps TRBD1 (6 bases). This CDR3 region has 16 residues. Germline V gene data show CDR1 as LNHDA and CDR2 as SQIVND (reference sequence). With 4 bases removed from V and 0 bases from J, the gap between germline ends came to 12 bases. CDR3 region: CASSSQDSANTGELFF. CDR3 bases: TGTGCCAGTAGTAGTCAGGACAGCGCGAACACCGGGGAGCTGTTTTTT.

The V and J genes are TRBV2 and TRBJ2-1, with D possibly TRBD2 on 6 matching bases. From germline, CDR1 is SNHLY and CDR2 FYNNEI. CDR3 length equals 15 residues. Trimming took off 7 bases at V and 2 bases at J, with 15 bases between the two ends. CDR3 DNA: TGTGCCAGCACCAGAGGGCGGGGACCCTACAATGAGCAGTTCTTC. Residues: CASTRGRGPYNEQFF.

J is TRBJ1-2 and V is TRBV27; possibly TRBD1 for D (6 bases). Germline assignment: CDR1 MNHEY and CDR2 SMNVEV (reference sequence). The germline V and J ends were trimmed by 7 bases and 1 base, with 19 bases remaining between them. CDR3 length: 16 residues. The CDR3 nucleotides are TGTGCCAGCATTGGGTTCGTGGGGGCGAATAACTATGGCTACACCTTC. It translates to CASIGFVGANNYGYTF.

CDR3 sequence (DNA): TGTGCCAGCAGTTTAGGAGAACTAAACATTCAGTACTTC. Translating gives CASSLGELNIQYF. This sequence joins TRBV9 and TRBJ2-4; no definite D call. This CDR3 is 13 amino acids long. Trimming took 5 bases from V and 6 from J, leaving 12 bases between them. CDR1 is SGDLS and CDR2 is YYNGEE in the germline V gene.

V gene TRBV28 combines with J gene TRBJ1-1; D gene unclear. CDR1 MDHEN and CDR2 SYDVKM come from the germline V gene. Deletions cut 7 bases from V and 0 bases from J, with 18 bases between. The CDR3 runs to 16 residues. DNA of the CDR3: TGTGCCAGCACAAACACCGTGGGCAATTTGAACACTGAAGCTTTCTTT. Its protein is CASTNTVGNLNTEAFF.

The sample holds a few counts of this clone. The chain is built from TRBV4-1 and TRBJ2-1; maybe TRBD1 (6 bases). There are 13 residues in the CDR3. Between the trimmed V and J ends, which lost 4 bases and 5 bases, there was a span of 9 bases. Germline CDR1 and CDR2: MGHRA and YSYEKL. CDR3 protein: CASSRTGNNEQFF. The CDR3 DNA sequence: TGCGCCAGCAGCCGCACAGGGAACAATGAGCAGTTCTTC.

V and J are TRBV7-6 and TRBJ2-2; a weak D match, TRBD2 (7 bases). Per germline, CDR1 SGHVS and CDR2 FNYEAQ. The ends were cut back, 5 bases at V and 7 bases at J, with 17 bases in the middle. The CDR3 spans 15 residues. The CDR3 DNA is TGTGCCAGCAGCCCCACGGGGGGCGGGAGCGGGGAGCTGTTTTTT. Translation: CASSPTGGGSGELFF.

The chain employs TRBV28 and TRBJ2-7; D perhaps matches TRBD2 (5 bases). The V gene lost 5 bases and the J gene lost 2 bases, with 13 bases spanning the gap. CDR3 length: 14 amino acids. CDR1 and CDR2 from the germline V gene are MDHEN and SYDVKM. The CDR3 reads CASSGGPRAYEQYF. The CDR3 DNA is TGTGCCAGCAGTGGCGGACCGAGGGCCTACGAGCAGTACTTC.

The chain couples TRBV5-8 to TRBJ2-7; D is ambiguous. V shed 2 bases and J shed 0 bases, with 6 bases lying between them. This CDR3 is 13 amino acids long. CDR1 and CDR2 from the germline V gene are SGHTS and YDEGEE. The CDR3 reads CASSLQLSYEQYF. The CDR3 DNA reads TGTGCCAGCAGCTTACAGCTCTCCTACGAGCAGTACTTC.

V gene TRBV27 combines with J gene TRBJ2-1; a possible D gene is TRBD1 (5 bases). Germline-derived CDR1 and CDR2 are MNHEY and SMNVEV (reference sequence). With 4 bases removed from V and 4 bases from J, the gap between germline ends came to 8 bases. The CDR3 has 13 residues. The CDR3: CASSSRQYNEQFF. The CDR3 DNA reads as TGTGCCAGCAGTTCCCGACAGTACAATGAGCAGTTCTTC.